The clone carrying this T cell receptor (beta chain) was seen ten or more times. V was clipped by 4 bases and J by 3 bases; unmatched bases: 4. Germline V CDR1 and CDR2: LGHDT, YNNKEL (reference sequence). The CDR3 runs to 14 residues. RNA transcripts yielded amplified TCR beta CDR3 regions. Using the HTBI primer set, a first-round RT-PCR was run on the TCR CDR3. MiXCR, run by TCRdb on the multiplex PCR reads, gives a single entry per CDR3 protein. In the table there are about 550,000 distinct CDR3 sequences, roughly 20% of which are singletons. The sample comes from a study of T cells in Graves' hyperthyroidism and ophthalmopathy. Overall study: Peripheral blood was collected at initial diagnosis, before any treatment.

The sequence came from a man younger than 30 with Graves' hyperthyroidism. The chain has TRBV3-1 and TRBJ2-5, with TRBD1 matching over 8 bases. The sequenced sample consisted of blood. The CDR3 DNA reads TGTGCCAGCAGCCTACGACAGGGGAAAGAGACCCAGTACTTC. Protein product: CASSLRQGKETQYF.